These 14 T cell receptor beta chains originate from one sample sequenced in a study of human T cells and chemical hapten exposure. MiXCR was run by TCRdb on the RACE reads, yielding one entry per CDR3 protein. This table has under 300,000 distinct CDR3 sequences, almost 8% appearing once. Time point noted: pre-sensitization, week 0. Noted treatment: therapeutic diphenylcyclopropenone sensitization with weekly scalp DPC. Sequencing was performed on whole blood, taken in connection with sensitization to the hapten diphenylcyclopropenone (DPC). Every receptor here comes from a man younger than 30 with alopecia areata. Some clones in this sample may be carry-over from other donors' samples.

This clonotype was observed a handful of times. The rearrangement uses TRBV9 and TRBJ2-1; 14 bases match TRBD2. V was clipped by 3 bases and J by 4 bases; unmatched bases: 6. The CDR3 loop spans 17 amino acids. Germline lookup yields CDR1 SGDLS and CDR2 YYNGEE. CDR3 bases: TGTGCCAGCAGCGCGGGACTAGCGGGGGAGAAATACAATGAGCAGTTCTTC. Translated: CASSAGLAGEKYNEQFF.

The table lists this clonotype with a few counts. V usage is TRBV10-3 and J usage is TRBJ1-1, with D perhaps TRBD1 (5 bases). CDR1 and CDR2 from the germline V gene are ENHRY and SYGVKD. Trimming shortened V by 6 bases and J by 6 bases, and 17 bases separated the two germline ends. The CDR3 spans 14 residues. CDR3 DNA sequence: TGTGCCATCAGGCCCCGGGGGGAAGGACCTGAAGCTTTCTTT. Its translation is CAIRPRGEGPEAFF.

J is TRBJ2-2 and V is TRBV12-3 or TRBV12-4; D not certain. The length of the CDR3 is 13 residues. V dropped 7 bases and J dropped 0 bases, with 6 bases sitting between them. The chain's CDR3 is CASTRTNTGELFF. The CDR3 bases are TGTGCCAGCACAAGGACGAACACCGGGGAGCTGTTTTTT.

This rearrangement joins TRBV6-2 or TRBV6-3 to TRBJ2-3; D remains ambiguous. The CDR3 sequence is 14 residues long. CDR1 is MNHEY, CDR2 SVGEGT, per germline. The V end was cut by 2 bases, the J end by 1 base, with 7 bases between. The CDR3 bases are TGTGCCAGCAGTTACGGTCCAGGCACAGATACGCAGTATTTT. Translation: CASSYGPGTDTQYF.

This clonotype was observed a few times. The rearrangement uses TRBV6-2 or TRBV6-3 and TRBJ2-2; D is unresolved. The CDR3 totals 11 residues. V lost 6 bases and J 9 bases, leaving 8 bases between the germline ends. Germline CDR1 reads MNHEY; CDR2 reads SVGEGT. For the CDR3, the DNA is TGTGCCAGCAGCCCCCGCAGGGAGCTGTTTTTT. Translating it yields CASSPRRELFF.

This chain links TRBV20-1 with TRBJ1-5; D call uncertain. The V gene lost 3 bases and the J gene lost 6 bases, with 15 bases spanning the gap. Germline V lookup: CDR1 DFQATT, CDR2 SNEGSKA (reference sequence). The CDR3 has 14 amino acids. This CDR3 is CSARSGVDGQPQHF. CDR3 sequence (DNA): TGCAGTGCTAGGTCCGGGGTCGACGGTCAGCCCCAGCATTTT.

This chain connects TRBV2 to TRBJ1-6; 7 nucleotides match TRBD1. CDR1 is SNHLY, CDR2 FYNNEI, per germline. CDR3 length: 14 residues. V shed 6 bases and J 8 bases; nucleotides not matched to a gene: 7. Here the CDR3 reads CASRPRQGDSPLHF. CDR3 nucleotide sequence: TGTGCCAGCAGGCCTCGACAGGGCGATTCACCCCTCCACTTT.

This clonotype came up many times. V gene TRBV7-3 combines with J gene TRBJ1-2, with D possibly being TRBD1 (5 bases). V was clipped by 1 base and J by 6 bases, with 18 bases between them. This CDR3 comprises 16 residues. Germline V gives CDR1 SGHTA, CDR2 FQGTGA. The DNA of the CDR3 is TGTGCCAGCAGCTTAATGGGCGGGGCAGGAACTCATGGCTACACCTTC. Translation: CASSLMGGAGTHGYTF.

The table lists this clonotype with a few counts. The rearrangement joins TRBV13 to TRBJ2-1; 8 bases are a match to TRBD2. There are 15 residues in the CDR3. Germline values: CDR1 PRHDT, CDR2 FYEKMQ (reference sequence). V lost 5 bases and J lost 5; bases outside the gene matches: 8. The CDR3 DNA sequence: TGTGCCAGCAGCGTACGGGGGGGCCGAAACAATGAGCAGTTCTTC. Encoded protein: CASSVRGGRNNEQFF. The variable domain in full, completed from reference TRBV13 and TRBJ2-1, reads AAGVIQSPRHLIKEKRETATLKCYPIPRHDTVYWYQQGPGQDPQFLISFYEKMQSDKGSIPDRFSAQQFSDYHSELNMSSLELGDSALYFCASSVRGGRNNEQFFGPGTRLTVL.

The sample holds a few counts of this clonotype. The CDR3 DNA follows: TGTGCCAGCAGTGAAACAGGGTCAACTGGAAACACCATATATTTT. Translating gives CASSETGSTGNTIYF. The genes are TRBV6-5 and TRBJ1-3, with D possibly matching TRBD1 (6 bases). Germline V lookup: CDR1 MNHEY, CDR2 SVGAGI. V shed 5 bases and J shed 2 bases, with 13 bases lying between them. CDR3 length: 15 residues.

This clonotype was seen ten or more times. The chain joins TRBV24-1 to TRBJ1-1; D is unclear. V was cut by 4 bases and J by 0 bases, with 5 bases left in between. The germline CDR1 and CDR2 sequences are KGHDR and SFDVKD. The CDR3 loop spans 13 amino acids. The CDR3: CATSDSVNTEAFF. The CDR3 DNA sequence: TGTGCCACCAGTGACTCGGTGAACACTGAAGCTTTCTTT.

Only a few counts were recorded for this clonotype. This chain joins TRBV11-2 and TRBJ1-1, with 8 positions matching TRBD1. CDR3 length equals 14 residues. The germline CDR1 and CDR2 sequences are SGHAT and FQNNGV. V shed 5 bases, J shed 11 bases, and the junction held 13 bases outside the gene matches. The CDR3 DNA reads TGTGCCAGCAGCGACAGGGGTTCGTCCCATGTGGCTTTCTTT. This encodes CASSDRGSSHVAFF.

This clonotype has more than one count but fewer than ten. The chain recombines TRBV6-2 or TRBV6-3 with TRBJ1-5; no firm D call. The V end lost 2 bases, the J end lost 6 bases, and 11 bases lay between the germline ends. Germline-derived CDR1 and CDR2 are MNHEY and SVGEGT. The CDR3 spans 14 residues. CDR3 sequence: CASSYNSVGQPQHF. The CDR3, as DNA: TGTGCCAGCAGTTACAACAGCGTAGGTCAGCCCCAGCATTTT.

This clonotype has a count of ten or more. The chain joins TRBV7-9 to TRBJ2-2; no reliable D call. Trimming pared 5 bases from V and 2 bases from J, leaving 9 bases between. Germline V gives CDR1 SEHNR, CDR2 FQNEAQ (reference sequence). This CDR3 is 14 amino acids long. Here the CDR3 reads CASSPHPNTGELFF. The CDR3 DNA reads TGTGCCAGCAGCCCCCACCCTAACACCGGGGAGCTGTTTTTT. Filled out from reference TRBV7-9 and TRBJ2-2, the complete variable domain reads DTGVSQNPRHKITKRGQNVTFRCDPISEHNRLYWYRQTLGQGPEFLTYFQNEAQLEKSRLLSDRFSAERPKGSFSTLEIQRTEQGDSAMYLCASSPHPNTGELFFGEGSRLTVL.